This T cell receptor (beta chain) emerged from a study of Ad26.COV2.S vaccination and SARS-CoV-2 variants. The overall study: In the COV1001 trial, the donor was in the Ad26.COV2.S arm.

TCRdb's table, derived via immunoSEQ multiplex PCR, lists solely in-frame clones and lacks some. This sample has about 350,000 clones, with roughly 81% found just once. Germline CDR1 is MNHEY and CDR2 is SVGEGT. CDR3 length equals 16 residues. V was clipped by 2 bases and J by 7 bases, with 15 bases between them. Stated treatment: some 20 received Ad26.COV2.S at low or high dose, single or two shots; roughly 5 received placebo; per-sample allocation not given. Samples were taken on day 63 after the first vaccine or placebo injection. This Boston cohort included adults aged 18-55 years. Study outcomes and limitations: Possibly, TCR breadth and depth analyses underestimated total T cell responses. Placebo recipients showed lower spike-specific TCR breadth than vaccinees.

About this clone itself: Its cognate antigen is unknown.

This chain connects TRBV6-2 or TRBV6-3 to TRBJ1-6; TRBD1 might be the D (6 bases). The input for sequencing was peripheral blood, taken in a trial of Ad26.COV2.S vaccine versus placebo. The receptor's source is a person aged 18-60 years who received the Ad26.COV2.S COVID-19 vaccine or a placebo. The CDR3 bases are TGTGCCAGCAGTTACCCCGCAGGGGCGGGGAATTCACCCCTCCACTTT. Translating gives CASSYPAGAGNSPLHF.